What follows is one TCR beta chain and its context. The antigen is undetermined. The second PCR ran roughly 7 to 12 cycles with a sample-barcoded 5' primer and J-beta primers. Carrying 12 random nucleotides, a template-switch adaptor labeled each individual cDNA molecule. TCRdb ran MiXCR on the 5' RACE reads and lists one entry per CDR3 protein. The sample records under 800,000 distinct CDR3 sequences, roughly 43% being singletons. This sample was taken from a study of blood T cells in healthy people across ages. Overall study findings and caveats: It was the long-lived donors that had more naive CD4+ cells and higher diversity than aged donors. Diversity figures based on one million T cells were deemed too low.

V was shortened by 3 bases and J by 4 bases, with 13 bases between the two germline ends. The CDR3 spans 15 residues. Germline CDR1 is SGHTA and CDR2 is FQGNSA. The sequenced material came from blood. The rearrangement uses TRBV7-2 and TRBJ2-1; no reliable D call. This receptor was identified in a woman aged 60-75 years in good health. The CDR3 is CASSLEPVGYNEQFF. The CDR3 nucleotides read TGTGCCAGCAGCTTGGAGCCGGTTGGGTACAATGAGCAGTTCTTC. Looking up the rest from reference TRBV7-2 and TRBJ2-1 gives the full variable domain: GAGVSQSPSNKVTEKGKDVELRCDPISGHTALYWYRQSLGQGLEFLIYFQGNSAPDKSGLPSDRFSAERTGGSVSTLTIQRTQQEDSAVYLCASSLEPVGYNEQFFGPGTRLTVL.